Presented here are 8 T cell receptor beta chains from one specimen sequenced in a study of T cells in Graves' hyperthyroidism and ophthalmopathy. Template material for amplifying TCR beta CDR3 regions consisted of RNA transcripts. The TCR CDR3 was amplified in a first-round RT-PCR using the HTBI primer set. A single record per CDR3 protein comes from TCRdb applying MiXCR to the multiplex PCR reads. The top ten hold 18% of the sample, which has 550,000 to 600,000 distinct CDR3 sequences, approximately 16% seen once. Sequenced input: blood. The receptor source for this set is a woman between 18 and 30 years old with Graves' hyperthyroidism.

This chain connects TRBV7-2 to TRBJ2-1; TRBD2 matches at 9 bases. The junction had 11 bases not matched to a gene; V was cut back by 4 bases and J by 4 bases. The CDR3 runs to 17 residues. Germline loops: CDR1 SGHTA, CDR2 FQGNSA. Here the CDR3 reads CASSYALAGGVYNEQFF. The CDR3 DNA follows: TGTGCCAGCAGCTACGCCCTGGCGGGGGGGGTATACAATGAGCAGTTCTTC. Variable domain in full (rest from reference TRBV7-2 and TRBJ2-1): GAGVSQSPSNKVTEKGKDVELRCDPISGHTALYWYRQSLGQGLEFLIYFQGNSAPDKSGLPSDRFSAERTGGSVSTLTIQRTQQEDSAVYLCASSYALAGGVYNEQFFGPGTRLTVL.

The chain is built from TRBV27 and TRBJ1-6; a possible D gene is TRBD1 (5 bases). Germline V lookup: CDR1 MNHEY, CDR2 SMNVEV (reference sequence). The CDR3 runs to 16 residues. V was clipped by 7 bases and J by 6 bases, with 19 bases between them. The CDR3 sequence is CASTFMGGRPNSPLHF. For the CDR3, the DNA is TGTGCCAGCACCTTCATGGGGGGACGTCCTAATTCACCCCTCCACTTT.

The V gene is TRBV29-1, the J gene TRBJ1-1; no firm D call. Germline CDR1 SQVTM, CDR2 ANQGSEA. V shed 6 bases and J shed 0 bases, with 11 bases lying between them. CDR3 size: 13 residues. In DNA, the CDR3 is TGCAGCGTCCGGACGGGAATGAACACTGAAGCTTTCTTT. Its translation: CSVRTGMNTEAFF.

V and J are TRBV9 and TRBJ1-1; 7 bases agree with TRBD1. The CDR3 has 13 amino acids. The ends lost 3 bases at V and 4 bases at J; junction bases unmatched: 3. Germline-derived CDR1 and CDR2 are SGDLS and YYNGEE. The CDR3 coding sequence is TGTGCCAGCAGCGAGGCAGGGGGCACTGAAGCTTTCTTT. It is translated as CASSEAGGTEAFF.

The chain joins TRBV20-1 to TRBJ1-5; tentatively, D is TRBD1 (6 bases). The CDR3 covers 16 residues. The V gene's germline CDR1 is DFQATT and CDR2 SNEGSKA (reference sequence). V lost 2 bases and J 0 bases, leaving 14 bases between the germline ends. For the CDR3, the DNA is TGCAGTGCTAGACTAGGCAGGGGTTTTAGCAATCAGCCCCAGCATTTT. This translates into CSARLGRGFSNQPQHF.

The chain couples TRBV11-2 to TRBJ2-5; unclear D gene. V was pared by 1 base and J by 7 bases, with 10 bases between. In germline, CDR1 is SGHAT, CDR2 FQNNGV. The CDR3 has 13 residues. The DNA for the CDR3 is TGTGCCAGCAGCTTAGTTAATTATGGGACCCAGTACTTC. It is translated as CASSLVNYGTQYF.

In this sample, this clonotype turned up many times. This chain joins TRBV24-1 and TRBJ2-7; D unresolved. In germline, CDR1 is KGHDR, CDR2 SFDVKD. This CDR3 is 13 amino acids long. The V gene lost 1 base and the J gene lost 6 bases, with 9 bases spanning the gap. This chain's CDR3 is CATSDFHGGEQYF. In DNA, the CDR3 is TGTGCCACCAGTGATTTTCACGGCGGCGAGCAGTACTTC.

This clonotype has a count of ten or more. The chain couples TRBV5-6 to TRBJ1-1, with D tentatively TRBD1 (5 bases). Germline assignment: CDR1 SGHDT and CDR2 YYEEEE. V lost 4 bases to trimming and J lost 0 bases, with 13 bases between them. The CDR3 spans 15 residues. The CDR3 DNA reads TGTGCCAGCAGCCGAATGACAGATATGAACACTGAAGCTTTCTTT. Translated, it gives CASSRMTDMNTEAFF.